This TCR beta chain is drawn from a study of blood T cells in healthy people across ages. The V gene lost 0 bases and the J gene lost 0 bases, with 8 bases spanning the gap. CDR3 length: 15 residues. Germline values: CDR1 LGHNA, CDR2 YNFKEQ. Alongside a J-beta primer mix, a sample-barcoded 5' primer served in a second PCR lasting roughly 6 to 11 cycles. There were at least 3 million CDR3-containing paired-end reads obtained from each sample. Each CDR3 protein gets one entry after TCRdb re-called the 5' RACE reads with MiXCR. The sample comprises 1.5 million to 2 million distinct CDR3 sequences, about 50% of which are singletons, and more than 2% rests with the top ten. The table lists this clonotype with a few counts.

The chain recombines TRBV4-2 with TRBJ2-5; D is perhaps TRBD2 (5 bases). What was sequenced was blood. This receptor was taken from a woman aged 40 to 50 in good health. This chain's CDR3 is CASSQDTTNQETQYF. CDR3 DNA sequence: TGTGCCAGCAGCCAAGATACGACTAACCAAGAGACCCAGTACTTC.